This T cell receptor beta chain was recorded in a study of T cells in Graves' hyperthyroidism and ophthalmopathy. Background on the study: Before treatment of any kind, peripheral blood was taken at initial diagnosis.

Across 18 months, stable Graves' hyperthyroidism was marked by no progression to ophthalmopathy. This clonotype came up a few times. The antigen is undetermined. V lost 6 bases, J lost 0 bases, and 14 bases stayed unmatched. The CDR3 length is 19 residues. Germline V CDR1 and CDR2: MRHNA, SNTAGT. Whole-study findings and limits: From stable hyperthyroidism, ophthalmopathy was separated by a 13 V-J model. The model forecast ophthalmopathy, anticipating it by a median about 7 months before onset.

What was amplified from RNA transcripts were TCR beta CDR3 regions. TCR CDR3 regions were first amplified by RT-PCR with HTBI primers. TCRdb passed the multiplex PCR reads through MiXCR, listing each CDR3 protein once. The sample lists 460,000 or so distinct CDR3 sequences; around an eighth were seen once. The receptor was derived from a woman between 18 and 29 years old with Graves' hyperthyroidism. The source material was blood. V usage is TRBV6-4 and J usage is TRBJ2-1, with 10 bases that match TRBD2. The CDR3 here is CASSVAGGLNRGSYNEQFF. The CDR3 nucleotides are TGTGCCAGCAGCGTAGCGGGAGGCCTAAACCGGGGCTCCTACAATGAGCAGTTCTTC.